The present T cell receptor beta chain was sequenced within a study of T cells and copy number aberrations in small-cell lung cancer. The table came from immunoSEQ multiplex PCR; TCRdb's copy has only in-frame clones and leaves some out. The table includes 2,500 to 4,000 clones, approximately 90% detected once. Concerning this clone itself: Antigen unknown.

The V gene's germline CDR1 is SQVTM and CDR2 ANQGSEA. Trimming left V 4 bases short and J 0 bases short, with 7 bases between. The CDR3 has 13 amino acids. Study-level results: The tissue was entirely formalin-fixed and paraffin-embedded, which is known to produce sequencing artifacts. Compared with adjacent lung tissue, tumors had lower T-cell richness and clonality and non-significantly lower density.

Sample: normal tissue next to the tumor. This TCR came from a man aged 45-65 years with small cell lung cancer. The chain couples TRBV29-1 to TRBJ1-5; D not resolved. As DNA, the CDR3 is TGCAGCGTTGCGTCCAGTAGCAATCAGCCCCAGCATTTT. The encoded protein is CSVASSSNQPQHF. Filled out from reference TRBV29-1 and TRBJ1-5, the complete variable domain reads SAVISQKPSRDICQRGTSLTIQCQVDSQVTMMFWYRQQPGQSLTLIATANQGSEATYESGFVIDKFPISRPNLTFSTLTVSNMSPEDSSIYLCSVASSSNQPQHFGDGTRLSIL.